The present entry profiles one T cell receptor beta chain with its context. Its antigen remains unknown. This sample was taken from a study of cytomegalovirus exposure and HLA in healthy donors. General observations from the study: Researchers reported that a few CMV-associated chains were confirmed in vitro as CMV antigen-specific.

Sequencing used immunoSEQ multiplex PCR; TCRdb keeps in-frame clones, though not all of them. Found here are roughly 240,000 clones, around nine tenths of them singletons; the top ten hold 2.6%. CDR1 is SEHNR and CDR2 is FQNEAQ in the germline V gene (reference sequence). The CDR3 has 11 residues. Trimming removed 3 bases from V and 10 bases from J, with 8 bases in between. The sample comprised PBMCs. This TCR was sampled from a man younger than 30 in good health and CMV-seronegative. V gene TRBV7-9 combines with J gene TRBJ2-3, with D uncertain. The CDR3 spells CASSFSFAQYF. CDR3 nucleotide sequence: TGTGCCAGCAGCTTTTCCTTCGCGCAGTATTTT.